A selection of T cell receptor beta chains follows, all from one sample in a study of metastatic and nonmetastatic thyroid tumors. TCRdb re-called clones from the PCR reads using MiXCR. The data hold 30,000 to 45,000 clones, with around 20% observed a single time. Sequenced: blood. The receptors here all came from a female donor with papillary thyroid cancer or a benign thyroid nodule (not recorded which). Some clones in this sample may be carry-over from other donors' samples. The conserved cysteine and the conserved F or W are not part of the CDR3 here. The order of the fields is V gene, CDR3 protein.

v_call: TRBV28; cdr3_aa: ASSLPGDYNEQF
v_call: TRBV6-1; cdr3_aa: ASSFTGVGNTIY
v_call: TRBV11-3; cdr3_aa: ASSGPGTSGETQY
v_call: TRBV12-3/TRBV12-4; cdr3_aa: ASSLRGDTGELF
v_call: TRBV5-1; cdr3_aa: ASSLVGSWRRWETDTQY
v_call: TRBV6-1; cdr3_aa: ASSDRDGYGYT
v_call: TRBV11-3; cdr3_aa: ASSPTRGTREQY
v_call: TRBV11-3; cdr3_aa: ASSLAGDTGELL
v_call: TRBV19; cdr3_aa: ASTSLARRPDCEKLF
v_call: TRBV6-2/TRBV6-3; cdr3_aa: ASTTAPEVGQPQH
v_call: TRBV10-3; cdr3_aa: AISESLAGYEQY
v_call: TRBV28; cdr3_aa: ASRPVANYGYT
v_call: TRBV27; cdr3_aa: ANLAPHHNEQF
v_call: TRBV6-1; cdr3_aa: ASSEAYGMEYEQY
v_call: TRBV7-3; cdr3_aa: ASSPDRGTLNEQF
v_call: TRBV7-2; cdr3_aa: ASSLDSAYEQY
v_call: TRBV28; cdr3_aa: ASSRGAGGINEKLF
v_call: TRBV12-3/TRBV12-4; cdr3_aa: ASSYRQTGELF
v_call: TRBV7-9; cdr3_aa: ASSQGSGNTIY
v_call: TRBV28; cdr3_aa: TSSPLDSGANFLT
v_call: TRBV27; cdr3_aa: ASSLWASDLPYEQY
v_call: TRBV18; cdr3_aa: ASSPSENQPQH
v_call: TRBV7-9; cdr3_aa: ASSGQWETQY
v_call: TRBV7-9; cdr3_aa: ASSLWLAGDGYT